The 23 T cell receptor beta chains given below trace back to one sample, sequenced in a study of T cells after yellow fever vaccination. Using its own MiXCR run on the 5' RACE reads, TCRdb lists one record per CDR3 protein. The table shows more than 90,000 distinct CDR3 sequences, with roughly 6.8% occurring only once. Specimen: CD4+ T cells sorted from PBMCs, collected about 49 days after the first yellow fever vaccination. The receptors come from a man in his late teens or twenties who received the YFV17D yellow fever vaccine.

This clonotype occurred many times. The rearrangement uses TRBV6-2 or TRBV6-3 and TRBJ1-5; 9 bases line up with TRBD1. Germline assignment: CDR1 MNHEY and CDR2 SVGEGT. Germline trimming cut 4 bases from V and 4 bases from J; bases unmatched to any gene: 2. CDR3 length: 14 residues. The CDR3 DNA follows: TGTGCCAGCAGTTGGACAGGGGTAAATCAGCCCCAGCATTTT. It codes for CASSWTGVNQPQHF.

This clonotype was observed a few times. The V and J genes are TRBV18 and TRBJ2-7; 8 bases are shared with TRBD1. Germline V gene lookup returns CDR1 KGHSH and CDR2 LQKENI. The CDR3 consists of 14 residues. Trimming removed 3 bases from V and 9 bases from J; junction bases left unmatched: 10. The CDR3 bases are TGTGCCAGCTCACCGACAGGGGATAAATCAGCGCAGTACTTC. It codes for CASSPTGDKSAQYF.

The sample holds many counts of this clonotype. The V gene is TRBV6-1, the J gene TRBJ2-7; the D is unclear. From germline, CDR1 is MNHNS and CDR2 SASEGT. The CDR3 covers 13 residues. The V end was cut by 5 bases, the J end by 3 bases, with 11 bases between. For the CDR3, the DNA is TGTGCCAGCAGTCGAGGCTACCTCTACGAGCAGTACTTC. This translates into CASSRGYLYEQYF.

In its sample, this clonotype was seen a few times. The chain is built from TRBV20-1 and TRBJ1-1; D unclear. Trimming took off 7 bases at V and 0 bases at J, with 15 bases between the two ends. CDR3 length: 14 amino acids. Germline CDR1 DFQATT, CDR2 SNEGSKA (reference sequence). The chain's CDR3 is CSVPPAGLNTEAFF. The CDR3 nucleotides read TGCAGTGTTCCCCCCGCTGGCTTGAACACTGAAGCTTTCTTT.

This clonotype was detected many times. The chain carries TRBV12-3 or TRBV12-4 and TRBJ2-5; TRBD1 is a possible D gene (6 bases). This CDR3 is built from 15 residues. Trimming took 3 bases from V and 2 from J, leaving 13 bases between them. The CDR3 here is CASSFTGTQQETQYF. In DNA, the CDR3 is TGTGCCAGCAGTTTTACCGGGACACAACAAGAGACCCAGTACTTC.

This clonotype came up many times. This chain connects TRBV3-1 to TRBJ2-1, with D hard to call. Trimming cost V 0 bases and J 4 bases, with 13 bases left between them. The length of the CDR3 is 16 residues. CDR1 is LGHDT, CDR2 YNNKEL, per germline (reference sequence). The CDR3 nucleotides read TGTGCCAGCAGCCAAGATTCCGGCTACTCGTACAATGAGCAGTTCTTC. Translating gives CASSQDSGYSYNEQFF.

This clonotype was picked up many times. This sequence joins TRBV21-1 and TRBJ1-5; the D segment call TRBD1 is taken from the table without a DNA check. TRBV21-1 is termed a pseudogene. This CDR3 spans 15 amino acids. For the CDR3, the DNA is TGTGCCAGCTCGAGTAAGGACAGGGACAATCAGCCCCAGCATTTT. Encoded protein: CASSSKDRDNQPQHF.

This clonotype was counted many times. The J gene is TRBJ1-6, the V gene TRBV12-3 or TRBV12-4; D may be TRBD1 (6 bases). The CDR3 is 16 residues long. Deletions cut 5 bases from V and 4 bases from J, with 15 bases between. The CDR3 coding sequence is TGTGCCAGCAGTCCCGGGGGCCATTCATATAATTCACCCCTCCACTTT. Translation: CASSPGGHSYNSPLHF.

Many counts were recorded for this clonotype. CDR3 loop: CASSPNSNTDTQYF. CDR3 DNA sequence: TGTGCCAGCTCACCAAACAGCAACACAGATACGCAGTATTTT. The V call is TRBV18, the J call TRBJ2-3; D is unclear. The CDR3 covers 14 residues. Trimming left V 2 bases short and J 2 bases short, with 8 bases between. The germline gives CDR1 KGHSH, CDR2 LQKENI.

This clonotype was detected many times. This chain uses TRBV6-1 with TRBJ2-7; 12 nucleotides match TRBD1. V lost 6 bases and J lost 7; bases outside the gene matches: 7. This CDR3 has 14 amino acids. Germline loops: CDR1 MNHNS, CDR2 SASEGT. CDR3 sequence (DNA): TGTGCCAGCAGCAGGGGACAGGGGGCGCGAGAGCAGTACTTC. Translating it yields CASSRGQGAREQYF.

This clonotype was counted ten times or more. In nucleotides, the CDR3 is TGCGCCAGCAGCCAGCCCACGACAGGGATGAACACTGAAGCTTTCTTT. Encoded protein: CASSQPTTGMNTEAFF. The J gene is TRBJ1-1, the V gene TRBV4-1; TRBD1 agrees at 7 bases. The germline CDR1 and CDR2 sequences are MGHRA and YSYEKL. The CDR3 covers 16 residues. Trimming removed 3 bases from V and 0 bases from J; junction bases left unmatched: 7.

This clonotype was observed at least ten times. V and J are TRBV6-6 and TRBJ1-1; TRBD1 is a possible D gene (5 bases). The V and J ends lost 10 bases and 8 bases respectively, with 17 bases between them. The CDR3 covers 12 residues. CDR1 is MNHNY, CDR2 SVGAGI, per germline (reference sequence). The CDR3 spells CATSPGGEEAFF. The CDR3 DNA is TGTGCCACTTCGCCCGGGGGGGAGGAAGCTTTCTTT.

This clonotype appeared many times. This chain joins TRBV5-4 and TRBJ1-4, with D perhaps matching TRBD1 (5 bases). V was trimmed by 3 bases and J by 5 bases, leaving 14 bases between them. The CDR3 extends over 15 amino acids. Looked up from germline, CDR1 is SGHNT and CDR2 is YYREEE (reference sequence). CDR3 DNA: TGTGCCAGCAGCTCCCGGAGTAGGGGAAATGAAAAACTGTTTTTT. Protein sequence: CASSSRSRGNEKLFF.

This clonotype was seen ten or more times. The chain uses TRBV6-5 and TRBJ1-5; the match to TRBD1 covers 7 bases. V lost 5 bases, J lost 7 bases, and 5 bases stayed unmatched. The CDR3 has 13 residues. Germline-derived CDR1 and CDR2 are MNHEY and SVGAGI. This chain's CDR3 is CASSRQGGQPQHF. The CDR3 DNA is TGTGCCAGCAGTAGACAGGGCGGGCAGCCCCAGCATTTT.

This clonotype was counted at least ten times. The chain has TRBV7-6 and TRBJ1-6; no reliable D call. Trimming cost V 0 bases and J 7 bases, with 4 bases left between them. Germline V gene sequence: CDR1 SGHVS, CDR2 FNYEAQ. This CDR3 spans 13 amino acids. Written as DNA, the CDR3 is TGTGCCAGCAGCTTAGCAGAGAATTCACCCCTCCACTTT. Translating gives CASSLAENSPLHF.

This clonotype was observed at least ten times. CDR3 in DNA: TGCAGTGCTAGAGGGGGGGGGCCTCTAGGGACGCAGTATTTT. It is translated as CSARGGGPLGTQYF. The chain carries TRBV20-1 and TRBJ2-3; perhaps TRBD2 as D (7 bases). Trimming took 1 base from V and 9 from J, leaving 17 bases between them. CDR1 and CDR2 (germline): DFQATT, SNEGSKA (reference sequence). CDR3 length: 14 amino acids.

This clonotype has ten or more counts. The chain links TRBV6-2 or TRBV6-3 to TRBJ1-5; D not certain. This CDR3 has 16 residues. Germline V CDR1 and CDR2: MNHEY, SVGEGT. Trimming shortened V by 0 bases and J by 7 bases, and 16 bases separated the two germline ends. The CDR3 nucleotides are TGTGCCAGCAGTTACTCGGGGAGGTCCTGGGAGCAGCCCCAGCATTTT. It codes for CASSYSGRSWEQPQHF.

This clonotype was seen at least ten times. The rearrangement links TRBV7-2 to TRBJ2-5, with 9 positions matching TRBD2. The V segment lost 5 bases and the J segment 14 bases; nucleotides outside the gene matches: 12. The CDR3 is made up of 13 amino acids. CDR1 and CDR2 from the germline V gene are SGHTA and FQGNSA. The CDR3 sequence: CASSVTDRTSAYF. Here the CDR3 DNA reads TGTGCCAGCAGCGTGACCGACCGGACTAGCGCATACTTC.

This clonotype was recorded many times. The V call is TRBV12-3 or TRBV12-4, the J call TRBJ2-5, with D perhaps TRBD1 or TRBD2 (5 bases each). Trimming left V 3 bases short and J 0 bases short, with 20 bases between. The CDR3 sequence is 18 residues long. The chain's CDR3 is CASSFGTPHTPYQETQYF. Written as DNA, the CDR3 is TGTGCCAGCAGTTTTGGGACCCCTCACACGCCGTACCAAGAGACCCAGTACTTC.

In its sample, this clonotype was seen many times. The chain employs TRBV6-2 or TRBV6-3 and TRBJ2-1; 8 positions match TRBD2. Trimming cost V 6 bases and J 0 bases; bases outside gene matches: 4. There are 15 residues in the CDR3. Germline lookup yields CDR1 MNHEY and CDR2 SVGEGT. This CDR3 is CASRTRGVSYNEQFF. In nucleotides, the CDR3 is TGTGCCAGCAGAACGCGGGGGGTCTCCTACAATGAGCAGTTCTTC.

This clonotype was detected ten times or more. The J gene is TRBJ2-2, the V gene TRBV7-9; D call uncertain. Germline CDR1 SEHNR, CDR2 FQNEAQ (reference sequence). Trimming removed 5 bases at V and 5 bases at J, with 6 bases between. The CDR3 extends over 12 amino acids. For the CDR3, the DNA is TGTGCCAGCAGCCAACGAACCGGGGAGCTGTTTTTT. Translating gives CASSQRTGELFF.

This clonotype was counted many times. V and J are TRBV7-2 and TRBJ2-1; possibly TRBD1 for D (5 bases). This CDR3 spans 16 amino acids. The germline V gene encodes CDR1 SGHTA and CDR2 FQGNSA. Between the trimmed V and J ends, which lost 0 bases and 0 bases, there was a span of 9 bases. CDR3 sequence: CASSLAQVSSYNEQFF. CDR3 sequence (DNA): TGTGCCAGCAGCTTAGCACAGGTTTCCTCCTACAATGAGCAGTTCTTC.

This clonotype occurred many times. The rearrangement uses TRBV7-2 and TRBJ2-1, with D uncertain. CDR3 length: 14 residues. In germline, CDR1 is SGHTA, CDR2 FQGNSA. V was clipped by 5 bases and J by 8 bases, with 16 bases between them. CDR3 protein: CASSPPGLGYEQFF. The CDR3 coding sequence is TGTGCCAGCAGCCCCCCGGGCTTAGGCTATGAGCAGTTCTTC.